This T cell receptor beta chain appears in the sequencing data of a study of CD8+CD57+ T cells in acquired aplastic anemia. About the study: DNA from sorted CD4+ and CD8+ cells averaged around 3.5 ug. Findings and caveats of the study: Comparison of patients with controls identified almost 30 shared CD8+ CDR3 sequences.

All sequencing subjects had displayed CD8+CD57+ cell expansion on flow cytometry. Patients uniformly had severe acquired aplastic anemia. A remark on this clonotype: Its specificity is unknown. At one boundary the junction diverges from the germline segment, which might be a read error.

The use of genomic DNA as template underpinned the TCR beta VDJ and CDR3 profiling. TCRdb reanalysed the reads using MiXCR and keeps one entry per CDR3 protein. The table has 200,000 to 300,000 distinct CDR3 sequences, 82% seen once. This receptor was obtained from a human donor with aplastic anemia. Sequenced sample: sorted CD4+, CD8+, or CD8+CD57+ T cells (not recorded which) from PBMCs.

CDR3 nucleotides: TGCGGCAGCAGACTAGCGGGGTACGAGCAGTACTTC. Translation gives CGSRLAGYEQYF. The chain is built from TRBV4-3 and TRBJ2-7; 11 nucleotides align to TRBD2. The germline V gene has CDR1 LGHNA and CDR2 YSLEER. The CDR3 length is 12 residues.